The rows below give T cell receptor beta chains drawn from one sample of a study of cytomegalovirus exposure and HLA in healthy donors. Sequenced by immunoSEQ multiplex PCR; TCRdb stores in-frame clones only, minus some. Counted here are roughly 180,000 clones, 65% to 85% occurring once; the ten biggest clones make up approximately 2.2%. The specimen sequenced was PBMCs. These receptors all come from a male donor in good health and CMV-seronegative. Both conserved end residues are part of each CDR3. Fields, in order: J gene, D gene, clone size, V gene, CDR3 DNA, CDR3 protein. A D gene is named only where the DNA matches it firmly. Expanded clones are given a class, and other clones once, few, many or no size at all.

TRBJ1-1	-	-	TRBV5-8	TGTGCCAGCAGCTTGGGGCAAGTGTATACCGAAGCTTTCTTT	CASSLGQVYTEAFF
TRBJ1-5	-	few	TRBV7-9	TGTGCCAGCAGCTCTCCCTCAGGTCAGCCCCAGCATTTT	CASSSPSGQPQHF
TRBJ2-2	-	-	TRBV19	TGTGCCAGTAGTATGGTAGGGGAACCCACCGGGGAGCTGTTTTTT	CASSMVGEPTGELFF
TRBJ2-7	TRBD1	-	TRBV28	TGTGCCAGCAGTTTATCCGGACAGGGCTGGTACGAGCAGTACTTC	CASSLSGQGWYEQYF
TRBJ1-4	-	-	TRBV5-4	TGTGCCAGCAGCTTGATGGGGCAGGCGAATGAAAAACTGTTTTTT	CASSLMGQANEKLFF
TRBJ2-2	TRBD2	-	TRBV29-1	TGCAGCGTTGAAGATCGGAGAGGCGGGAGTGCTGACACCGGGGAGCTGTTTTTT	CSVEDRRGGSADTGELFF
TRBJ1-1	-	few	TRBV6-5	TGTGCCAGCAGCTGGACACGGAGGAACACTGAAGCTTTCTTT	CASSWTRRNTEAFF
TRBJ1-1	TRBD1	few	TRBV5-6	TGTGCCAGCAGCTTGAGACAGGGCGGTAGAACTGAAGCTTTCTTT	CASSLRQGGRTEAFF
TRBJ2-2	TRBD1	-	TRBV9	TGTGCCAGCAGCTATTCCGACAGGGGGGACACCGGGGAGCTGTTTTTT	CASSYSDRGDTGELFF
TRBJ2-3	-	-	TRBV28	TGTGCCAGCCTTTCGTCCGGGGATACGCAGTATTTT	CASLSSGDTQYF
TRBJ1-4	-	-	TRBV30	TGTGCCTGGAGTGATCTATTTGGTGAAAAACTGTTTTTT	CAWSDLFGEKLFF
TRBJ2-7	TRBD2	few	TRBV6-5	TGTGCCAGCAGGGGGCGGGGGTCCTACGAGCAGTACTTC	CASRGRGSYEQYF
TRBJ1-5	-	-	TRBV7-9	TGTGCCAGCAGCTTAGGACAGTCAGGTCCCCCCTATAGCAATCAGCCCCAGCATTTT	CASSLGQSGPPYSNQPQHF
TRBJ1-6	TRBD1	-	TRBV7-2	TGTGCCAGCAGCCATGACAGGGGCTTAAGTAATTCACCCCTCCACTTT	CASSHDRGLSNSPLHF
TRBJ1-2	TRBD1	-	TRBV6-6	TGTGCCAGCCAGTTGGGACAGGGGCTTGTCTATGGCTACACCTTC	CASQLGQGLVYGYTF
TRBJ2-7	-	once	TRBV6-5	TGTGCCAGCAGTTACTCCCCCGACAGGTCCTACGAGCAGTACTTC	CASSYSPDRSYEQYF
TRBJ2-7	TRBD1	once	TRBV5-6	TGTGCCAGCAGCGACGGACAGGTCTCCTACGAGCAGTACTTC	CASSDGQVSYEQYF
TRBJ2-5	TRBD1	-	TRBV9	TGTGCCAGCAGCGTGAATTCAGGGGGAATAGAGACCCAGTACTTC	CASSVNSGGIETQYF
TRBJ1-1	-	-	TRBV7-2	TGTGCCAGCAGCTTTAAGCAGGGAAGCACTGAAGCTTTCTTT	CASSFKQGSTEAFF
TRBJ1-6	-	once	TRBV27	TGTGCCAGCACCTCGGACGGGGGAAATTCACCCCTCCACTTT	CASTSDGGNSPLHF
TRBJ2-4	TRBD1	-	TRBV5-4	TGTGCCAGCAGCTTGGAGGGGGTGACAGGGGGCCGCATTCAGTACTTC	CASSLEGVTGGRIQYF
TRBJ2-7	TRBD1	-	TRBV18	TGTGCCAGCTCACCGCCCGGGACAGGGGTCTACGAGCAGTACTTC	CASSPPGTGVYEQYF
TRBJ2-1	-	-	TRBV7-9	TGTGCCAGCAGCTTACTAATTACTGAGCAGTTCTTC	CASSLLITEQFF
TRBJ2-7	TRBD1	-	TRBV11-1	TGTGCCAGCAGCTCCAGGACAGGGATGGACGAGCAGTACTTC	CASSSRTGMDEQYF
TRBJ2-3	TRBD1	-	TRBV25-1	TGTGCCAGCAGTGAAACAGGGACAGGGCTCAGCACAGATACGCAGTATTTT	CASSETGTGLSTDTQYF
TRBJ2-7	TRBD2	-	TRBV5-1	TGCGCCAGCAGCTTGGGGCTAGCGGGAGGGGCGTACGAGCAGTACTTC	CASSLGLAGGAYEQYF
TRBJ2-1	TRBD2	-	TRBV7-2	TGTGCCAGCAGCCAGGGGGGGACTGGTAGCGGGAGGTCTGAGCAGTTCTTC	CASSQGGTGSGRSEQFF
TRBJ1-1	-	-	TRBV9	TGTGCCAGCAGCGTAGAATCCATGAACACTGAAGCTTTCTTT	CASSVESMNTEAFF
TRBJ1-4	TRBD1	-	TRBV7-2	TGTGCCAGCGGAGACAGGGTTAATGAAAAGCTGTTTTTT	CASGDRVNEKLFF
TRBJ2-3	-	-	TRBV9	TGTGCCAGCAGCGTAGATGCGGGTAGCACAGATACGCAGTATTTT	CASSVDAGSTDTQYF
TRBJ2-7	TRBD2	-	TRBV5-4	TGTGCCAGCAGCTCAGCGGGAGGGGTGTACGAGCAGTACTTC	CASSSAGGVYEQYF
TRBJ1-4	-	-	TRBV7-8	TGTGCCAGCAGCTTTACGACACTGGGGGCAAACGAAAAACTGTTTTTT	CASSFTTLGANEKLFF
TRBJ2-7	TRBD2	-	TRBV6-1	TGTGCCAGCAGTGGGACTAGCGGGGGTTACGAGCAGTACTTC	CASSGTSGGYEQYF
TRBJ2-7	-	-	TRBV6-1	TGTGCCAGCAGTGAAGGAGGGTCCTACGAGCAGTACTTC	CASSEGGSYEQYF
TRBJ1-3	-	-	TRBV7-9	TGTGCCAGCAGCTTGGAGTTTTCCGGAAACACCATATATTTT	CASSLEFSGNTIYF
TRBJ2-3	-	few	TRBV2	TGTGCCAGCAGCTTCGGGAGACAGGGCTCGTCAGATACGCAGTATTTT	CASSFGRQGSSDTQYF
TRBJ1-5	-	-	TRBV2	TGTGCCAGCAGTGAACCCCAACGGGGTGAATGGCCCCAGCATTTT	CASSEPQRGEWPQHF
TRBJ1-3	-	-	TRBV6-1	TGTGCCAGCAGTGACCCCTTAACAGGCCTCTCTGGAAACACCATATATTTT	CASSDPLTGLSGNTIYF
TRBJ2-2	TRBD2	-	TRBV30	TGTGCCTTTCCCGGGACTAGCGGTAGTTCGAACACCGGGGAGCTGTTTTTT	CAFPGTSGSSNTGELFF
TRBJ2-7	-	-	TRBV4-3	TGCGCCAGCAGCCAAGGGCTAGCGTCCTACGAGCAGTACTTC	CASSQGLASYEQYF
TRBJ2-2	TRBD1	once	TRBV30	TGTGCCTGGAGTAAGGGACAGGGGGCGTTCGGGGAGCTGTTTTTT	CAWSKGQGAFGELFF
TRBJ2-7	-	-	TRBV7-2	TGTGCCAGCAGGGTAGGGAGGGGACACTCCGGCGAGCAGTACTTC	CASRVGRGHSGEQYF
TRBJ1-1	-	-	TRBV28	TGTGCCAGCAGTTTGGGAGGGCCGAACACTGAAGCTTTCTTT	CASSLGGPNTEAFF
TRBJ2-2	TRBD2	-	TRBV7-3	TGTGCCAGCAGCAAGACTAGCGGGAGGACCGGGGAGCTGTTTTTT	CASSKTSGRTGELFF
TRBJ2-7	TRBD2	-	TRBV7-2	TGTGCCAGCAGCTTAGCTGGTGGGAGGGTCAAATGGGAGCAGTACTTC	CASSLAGGRVKWEQYF
TRBJ2-3	TRBD2	-	TRBV5-4	TGTGCCAGCAGCTTGGCCTTGCGGGGGGGCCAAGGAGATACGCAGTATTTT	CASSLALRGGQGDTQYF
TRBJ2-2	-	-	TRBV14	TGTGCCAGCAGCCAAGCGATGGGACACCCATACACCGGGGAGCTGTTTTTT	CASSQAMGHPYTGELFF
TRBJ2-7	-	-	TRBV29-1	TGCAGCGTGGAACAACCAACAGGCAGGGTTGGGGATGCCTACGAGCAGTACTTC	CSVEQPTGRVGDAYEQYF
TRBJ1-2	-	-	TRBV19	TGTGCCAGTAGTGACCCCGGAGCTCCTCGGGAGGGAACATATGGCTACACCTTC	CASSDPGAPREGTYGYTF
TRBJ2-5	TRBD2	-	TRBV7-2	TGTGCCAGCAGCGCGACTAGCGGGAGAGGGGAGACCCAGTACTTC	CASSATSGRGETQYF
TRBJ2-4	-	-	TRBV7-9	TGTGCCAGCAGCTCCGGGGCCAAAAACATTCAGTACTTC	CASSSGAKNIQYF
TRBJ2-7	TRBD1	once	TRBV19	TGTGCCAGTAGCCGGGACAGGGGCTACGAGCAGTACTTC	CASSRDRGYEQYF
TRBJ2-1	-	-	TRBV28	TGTGCCAGCAGTTTGCCCCAGGGTTATGAGCAGTTCTTC	CASSLPQGYEQFF
TRBJ2-1	TRBD2	-	TRBV7-9	TGTGCCAGCAGCCGTAGCGGGGGCCTTTACAATGAGCAGTTCTTC	CASSRSGGLYNEQFF
TRBJ2-7	TRBD1	once	TRBV4-2	TGTGCCAGCAGCCAAGATGCCGGGACAGGGTCCTACGAGCAGTACTTC	CASSQDAGTGSYEQYF
TRBJ1-1	-	-	TRBV5-1	TGCGCCAGCAGCTTGGCTGGGCTCCGTGAAGCTTTCTTT	CASSLAGLREAFF
TRBJ2-5	-	few	TRBV19	TGTGCCAGTAGTGCTAATCTACGAGAGACCCAGTACTTC	CASSANLRETQYF
TRBJ2-7	TRBD2	-	TRBV7-9	TGTGCCAGCAGCTTAGGGGCCGGGACTAGCGGGAGTGGGCAGTACTTC	CASSLGAGTSGSGQYF
TRBJ2-2	-	-	TRBV7-9	TGTGCCAGCAGCGAGGTGGCGGAGTCTACCGGGGAGCTGTTTTTT	CASSEVAESTGELFF